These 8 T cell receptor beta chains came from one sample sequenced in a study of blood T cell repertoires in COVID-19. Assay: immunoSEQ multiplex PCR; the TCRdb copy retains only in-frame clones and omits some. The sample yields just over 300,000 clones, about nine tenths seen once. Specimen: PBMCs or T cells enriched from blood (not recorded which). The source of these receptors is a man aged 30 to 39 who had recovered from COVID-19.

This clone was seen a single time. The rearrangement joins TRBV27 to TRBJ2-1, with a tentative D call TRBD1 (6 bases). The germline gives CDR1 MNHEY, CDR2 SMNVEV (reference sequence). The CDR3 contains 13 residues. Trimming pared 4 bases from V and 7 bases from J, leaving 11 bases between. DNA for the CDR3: TGTGCCAGCAGTTGGACAGTTTGGAATGAGCAGTTCTTC. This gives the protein CASSWTVWNEQFF.

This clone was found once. The CDR3 nucleotides read TGCGCCAGCAGTGAGGGGGGGGCGGTCCAAGAGACCCAGTACTTC. Translated: CASSEGGAVQETQYF. The chain combines TRBV10-1 with TRBJ2-5; D is possibly TRBD2 (7 bases). Germline lookup yields CDR1 WNHNN and CDR2 SYGVQD (reference sequence). Deletions cut 2 bases from V and 1 base from J, with 11 bases between. This CDR3 has 15 residues.

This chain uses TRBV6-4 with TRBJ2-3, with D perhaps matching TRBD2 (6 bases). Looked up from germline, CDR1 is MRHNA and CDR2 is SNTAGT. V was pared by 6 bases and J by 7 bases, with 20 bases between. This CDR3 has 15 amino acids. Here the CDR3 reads CASSAEGLETNTQYF. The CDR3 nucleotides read TGTGCCAGCAGCGCTGAGGGACTTGAAACCAATACGCAGTATTTT.

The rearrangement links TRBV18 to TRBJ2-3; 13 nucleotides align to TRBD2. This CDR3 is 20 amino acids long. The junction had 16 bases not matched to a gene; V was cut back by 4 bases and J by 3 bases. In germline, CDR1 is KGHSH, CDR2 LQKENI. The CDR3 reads CASSRTAVTSGGPPTDTQYF. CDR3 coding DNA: TGTGCCAGCTCACGGACCGCGGTGACTAGCGGGGGGCCGCCTACAGATACGCAGTATTTT.

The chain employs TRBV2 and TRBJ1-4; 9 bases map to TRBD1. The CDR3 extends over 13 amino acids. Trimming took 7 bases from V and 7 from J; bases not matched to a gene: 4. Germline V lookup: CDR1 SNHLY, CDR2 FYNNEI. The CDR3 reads CASTWDRVEKLFF. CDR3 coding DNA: TGTGCCAGCACCTGGGACAGGGTTGAAAAACTGTTTTTT.

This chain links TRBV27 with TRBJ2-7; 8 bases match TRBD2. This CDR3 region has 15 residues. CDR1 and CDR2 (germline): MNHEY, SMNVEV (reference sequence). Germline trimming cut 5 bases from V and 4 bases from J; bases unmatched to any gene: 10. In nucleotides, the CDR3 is TGTGCCAGCAGTATTGGCGTAGGCGGGAGGTACGAGCAGTACTTC. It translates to CASSIGVGGRYEQYF.

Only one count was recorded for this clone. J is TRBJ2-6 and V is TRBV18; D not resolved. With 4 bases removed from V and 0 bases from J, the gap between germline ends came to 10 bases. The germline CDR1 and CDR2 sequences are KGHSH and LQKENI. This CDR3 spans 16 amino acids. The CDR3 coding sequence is TGTGCCAGCTCACTAGATACGGTCTCTGGGGCCAACGTCCTGACTTTC. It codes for CASSLDTVSGANVLTF. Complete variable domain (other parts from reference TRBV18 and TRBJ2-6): NAGVMQNPRHLVRRRGQEARLRCSPMKGHSHVYWYRQLPEEGLKFMVYLQKENIIDESGMPKERFSAEFPKEGPSILRIQQVVRGDSAAYFCASSLDTVSGANVLTFGAGSRLTVL.

CDR3 region: CASSHDRDQPQHF. The CDR3 DNA follows: TGTGCCAGCAGCCACGACAGGGATCAGCCCCAGCATTTT. V gene TRBV11-2 combines with J gene TRBJ1-5; 7 positions agree with TRBD1. V gave up 5 bases and J gave up 5 bases; unmatched junction bases: 3. Germline loops: CDR1 SGHAT, CDR2 FQNNGV. The CDR3 has 13 amino acids.